This T cell receptor beta chain was identified during a study of T cells in Graves' hyperthyroidism and ophthalmopathy. Per the germline V gene, CDR1 is MNHEY and CDR2 is SVGAGI. The CDR3 is 15 amino acids. V lost 0 bases to trimming and J lost 3 bases, with 9 bases between them. Diagnoses were established using clinical symptoms, serum thyroxine and TRAb, thyroid ultrasound and orbital computed tomography. RNA transcripts yielded amplified TCR beta CDR3 regions. An initial round of RT-PCR targeting the TCR CDR3 relied on the HTBI primer set. MiXCR, applied by TCRdb to the multiplex PCR reads, yields one record per CDR3 protein. The sample consists of about 560,000 distinct CDR3 sequences, approximately 44% of them appearing once. General study points: For ophthalmopathy, model prediction preceded onset by a median about 6 months. Ophthalmopathy and stable hyperthyroidism were separated by a 13 V-J model.

Comments on this clonotype: What it recognizes is unknown.

Sequencing used peripheral blood or thyroid tissue (not recorded which). The chain recombines TRBV6-5 with TRBJ1-5, with D tentatively TRBD1 (5 bases). This TCR was recovered from a woman younger than 35 with Graves' hyperthyroidism. The CDR3 DNA sequence: TGTGCCAGCAGTTACTCCGGGGGGTTCAATCAGCCCCAGCATTTT. Encoded protein: CASSYSGGFNQPQHF.